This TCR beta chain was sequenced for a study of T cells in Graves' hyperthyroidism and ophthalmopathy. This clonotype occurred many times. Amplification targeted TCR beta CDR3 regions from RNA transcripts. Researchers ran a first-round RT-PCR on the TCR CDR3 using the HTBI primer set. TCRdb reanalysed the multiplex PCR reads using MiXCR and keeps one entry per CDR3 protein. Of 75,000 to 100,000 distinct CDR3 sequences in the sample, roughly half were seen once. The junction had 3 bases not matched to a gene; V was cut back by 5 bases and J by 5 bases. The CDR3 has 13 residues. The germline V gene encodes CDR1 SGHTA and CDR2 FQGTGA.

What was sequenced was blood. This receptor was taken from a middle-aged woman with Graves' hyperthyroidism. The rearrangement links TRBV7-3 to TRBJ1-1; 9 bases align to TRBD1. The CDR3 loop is CASSKDRGTEAFF. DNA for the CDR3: TGTGCCAGCAGCAAGGACAGGGGTACTGAAGCTTTCTTT.